One and the same sample provided the 16 T cell receptor beta chains below, sequenced in a study of beta chain features in type 1 diabetes. Expressed TCRB transcripts were sequenced because the isolated RNA had all been reverse transcribed beforehand. Assay used: immunoSEQ multiplex PCR; TCRdb lists only in-frame clones, some missing. The table shows 240,000 or so clones, with about 70% occurring only once. The source material was naive CD4+ T cells from blood. Receptors were obtained from a man aged 25 to 40 in good health.

The chain uses TRBV6-6 and TRBJ2-3, with D possibly matching TRBD1 (6 bases). Trimming pared 6 bases from V and 6 bases from J, leaving 16 bases between. The CDR3 covers 14 residues. Germline V CDR1 and CDR2: MNHNY, SVGAGI (reference sequence). The CDR3 DNA sequence: TGTGCCAGCAGGCGACAGGCGGCCGGGGATACGCAGTATTTT. Protein: CASRRQAAGDTQYF.

This chain joins TRBV30 and TRBJ1-5; TRBD1 is a possible D gene (6 bases). This CDR3 has 14 amino acids. The V end was cut by 1 base, the J end by 3 bases, with 10 bases between. Germline CDR1 reads GTSNPN; CDR2 reads SVGIG (reference sequence). As DNA, the CDR3 is TGTGCCTGGAGTGCAGGGGTTGACAATCAGCCCCAGCATTTT. As protein: CAWSAGVDNQPQHF.

This clone was detected only a few times. CDR3 sequence: CASSPGLAANEQFF. The CDR3 nucleotides read TGTGCCAGCAGCCCAGGACTAGCAGCCAATGAGCAGTTCTTC. V usage is TRBV11-2 and J usage is TRBJ2-1; 8 bases line up with TRBD2. The CDR3 sequence is 14 residues long. Unmatched junction bases numbered 6, after V lost 5 bases and J lost 6 bases. Germline V gene lookup returns CDR1 SGHAT and CDR2 FQNNGV.

The CDR3 DNA is TGTGCCAGCAGCCAAGAAAGGGGCTATGGCTACACCTTC. Translation: CASSQERGYGYTF. The V gene is TRBV14, the J gene TRBJ1-2, with D possibly TRBD1 on 5 matching bases. Deletions cut 0 bases from V and 4 bases from J, with 6 bases between. CDR3 size: 13 residues. The germline V gene encodes CDR1 SGHDN and CDR2 FVKESK.

This clone was observed once. This chain joins TRBV7-2 and TRBJ2-1, with D hard to call. The length of the CDR3 is 11 residues. The V gene's germline CDR1 is SGHTA and CDR2 FQGNSA. Trimming removed 6 bases at V and 5 bases at J, with 5 bases between. CDR3 amino acids: CASSSHNEQFF. CDR3 coding DNA: TGTGCCAGCAGTTCACACAATGAGCAGTTCTTC.

The V gene is TRBV21-1, the J gene TRBJ2-7; TRBD2 is taken as the D call from the table, unchecked against the DNA. TRBV21-1 is listed as a pseudogene. There are 16 residues in the CDR3. CDR3 DNA sequence: TGTGCCAGCAGCAAAGAAGGAAACGGGAGGGGTTACGAGCAGTACTTC. Protein sequence: CASSKEGNGRGYEQYF.

This chain links TRBV5-4 with TRBJ1-1; 7 nucleotides line up with TRBD1. The J segment lost 1 base and the V segment lost 0 bases, leaving 3 bases of the junction unmatched. In germline, CDR1 is SGHNT, CDR2 YYREEE (reference sequence). There are 15 residues in the CDR3. CDR3 nucleotides: TGTGCCAGCAGCTTGGACCGACAGGGGAACACTGAAGCTTTCTTT. Encoded protein: CASSLDRQGNTEAFF.

This chain links TRBV11-2 with TRBJ2-5, with unresolved D. From germline, CDR1 is SGHAT and CDR2 FQNNGV. Deletions cut 0 bases from V and 1 base from J, with 9 bases between. The CDR3 runs to 15 residues. The CDR3 region is CASSLEFGFQETQYF. CDR3 nucleotide sequence: TGTGCCAGCAGCTTAGAATTTGGATTCCAAGAGACCCAGTACTTC. Combining the CDR3 with reference TRBV11-2 and TRBJ2-5 gives the whole variable domain EAGVAQSPRYKIIEKRQSVAFWCNPISGHATLYWYQQILGQGPKLLIQFQNNGVVDDSQLPKDRFSAERLKGVDSTLKIQPAKLEDSAVYLCASSLEFGFQETQYFGPGTRLLVL.

The gene calls are TRBV9 and TRBJ2-7; the match to TRBD1 covers 9 bases. Germline CDR1 reads SGDLS; CDR2 reads YYNGEE. Germline trimming cut 1 base from V and 2 bases from J; bases unmatched to any gene: 7. This CDR3 has 16 amino acids. CDR3 sequence (DNA): TGTGCCAGCAGCGTAAGTCCCGGGACAGGGACCTACGAGCAGTACTTC. It codes for CASSVSPGTGTYEQYF.

The chain couples TRBV5-6 to TRBJ2-3; the match to TRBD2 covers 8 bases. The germline CDR1 and CDR2 sequences are SGHDT and YYEEEE. Trimming at V came to 0 bases and at J to 5 bases, leaving 11 bases not matched to a gene. CDR3 size: 17 residues. The CDR3, as DNA: TGTGCCAGCAGCTTGGTTGTTACGGGAGGGCCTGGAGATACGCAGTATTTT. Translation gives CASSLVVTGGPGDTQYF.

This clone was seen only once. Here the CDR3 reads CASSFSGRRGEAYEQYF. The CDR3 coding sequence is TGTGCCAGCAGTTTTTCCGGTCGGAGGGGGGAAGCCTACGAGCAGTACTTC. This chain connects TRBV27 to TRBJ2-7, with D perhaps TRBD1 or TRBD2 (6 bases each). The CDR3 sequence is 17 residues long. Per germline, CDR1 MNHEY and CDR2 SMNVEV (reference sequence). V lost 3 bases and J 2 bases, leaving 20 bases between the germline ends.

This clone appeared a few times. This sequence joins TRBV2 and TRBJ2-5; TRBD2 matches 9 bases. V was pared by 5 bases and J by 3 bases, with 7 bases of the junction left unmatched. Germline-derived CDR1 and CDR2 are SNHLY and FYNNEI. The CDR3 covers 15 residues. CDR3: CASSPLAGRKETQYF. In nucleotides, the CDR3 is TGTGCCAGCAGTCCGCTAGCGGGGCGGAAAGAGACCCAGTACTTC.

V usage is TRBV5-4 and J usage is TRBJ2-7, with D unresolved. CDR3 length: 15 amino acids. Trimming removed 3 bases at V and 6 bases at J, with 19 bases between. Per germline, CDR1 SGHNT and CDR2 YYREEE (reference sequence). The CDR3 DNA sequence: TGTGCCAGCAGCTCGCGCGGCGGAGTTTGGGGCGAGCAGTACTTC. Protein: CASSSRGGVWGEQYF.

This clone appeared once. V gene TRBV29-1 combines with J gene TRBJ1-1; 9 bases map to TRBD1. With V trimmed by 7 bases and J by 6 bases, 3 bases remained unmatched. Germline V gene sequence: CDR1 SQVTM, CDR2 ANQGSEA. This CDR3 comprises 11 residues. CDR3 in DNA: TGCAGCGCACAGGGGGCAGCTGAAGCTTTCTTT. It is translated as CSAQGAAEAFF.

This chain links TRBV25-1 with TRBJ2-7; 9 nucleotides line up with TRBD2. The CDR3 has 16 residues. The germline V gene encodes CDR1 MGHDK and CDR2 SYGVNS. Trimming cost V 6 bases and J 3 bases; bases outside gene matches: 12. CDR3 region: CASRRAGVSGSYEQYF. CDR3 nucleotides: TGTGCCAGCAGAAGGGCCGGAGTTAGCGGGAGCTACGAGCAGTACTTC.

This chain connects TRBV4-3 to TRBJ2-7, with 9 nucleotides matching TRBD1. Germline V gene sequence: CDR1 LGHNA, CDR2 YSLEER. The CDR3 loop spans 15 amino acids. Trimming at V came to 0 bases and at J to 3 bases, leaving 3 bases not matched to a gene. The CDR3 DNA reads as TGCGCCAGCAGCCAAGAGGACAGGGGCAACTACGAGCAGTACTTC. Its protein product is CASSQEDRGNYEQYF.